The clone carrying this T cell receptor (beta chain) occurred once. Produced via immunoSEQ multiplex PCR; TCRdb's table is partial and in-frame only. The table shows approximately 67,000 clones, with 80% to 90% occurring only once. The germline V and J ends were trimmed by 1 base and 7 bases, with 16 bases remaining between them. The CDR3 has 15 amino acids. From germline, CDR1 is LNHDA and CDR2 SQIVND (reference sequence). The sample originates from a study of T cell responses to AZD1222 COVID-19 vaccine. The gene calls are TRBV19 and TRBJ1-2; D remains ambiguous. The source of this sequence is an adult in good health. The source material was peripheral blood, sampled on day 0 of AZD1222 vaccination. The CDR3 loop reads CASSIGAGGGFGYTF. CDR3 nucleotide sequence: TGTGCCAGTAGTATAGGCGCAGGCGGAGGTTTTGGCTACACCTTC.